The clone carrying this T cell receptor beta chain was counted only a few times. Its matching antigen is unknown. This entry is derived from a study of OX40 agonist ivuxolimab in advanced cancers. Study findings and constraints: There were, on average, more expanded clones in CD8+ T cells than in CD4+.

Using immunoSEQ multiplex PCR, the repertoire was profiled, and TCRdb retains in-frame clones only, with some absent. The sample lists tens of thousands of clones; almost 90% were seen once. The CDR3 totals 14 residues. After removal of 2 bases from V and 2 bases from J, the junction contained 6 bases not matched to a gene. CDR1 is SQVTM and CDR2 is ANQGSEA in the germline V gene. The clonotype comes from an adult with an advanced solid tumor such as melanoma, head and neck, liver or kidney cancer. V is TRBV29-1 and J is TRBJ2-7; the match to TRBD1 covers 7 bases. Material: CD4+ or CD8+ T cells sorted from blood, obtained in a trial of the OX40 agonist ivuxolimab. The CDR3 bases are TGCAGCGTTGAAAGGACAGGCAAACCCTACGAGCAGTACTTC. Its protein product is CSVERTGKPYEQYF.